Presented here are 29 T cell receptor beta chains from one specimen sequenced in a study of CD8 T cells in ankylosing spondylitis. Study-level results: Several highly homologous variants formed a TCR beta motif that appeared characteristic of ankylosing spondylitis blood.

Which antigens these TCRs recognize remains unknown. A single record per CDR3 protein comes from TCRdb applying MiXCR to the 5' RACE reads. The profile shows just under 550,000 distinct CDR3 sequences, more than 9.5% of them singletons. The sequenced sample was blood, either unsorted or a sorted T cell fraction (not recorded which). The receptors shown here come from a male donor with ankylosing spondylitis.

V gene TRBV21-1 combines with J gene TRBJ2-7; the table's D call TRBD1 went unverified against the DNA. TRBV21-1 counts as a pseudogene. CDR3 length equals 19 residues. The CDR3 bases are TGTGCCAGCAGCTCCCTGTTTAGGCGGGATGATCATCTTATCGACGAGCAGTACGTC. This translates into CASSSLFRRDDHLIDEQYV.

This CDR3 is CASSPDRVRDTQYF. CDR3 DNA: TGTGCCAGCAGCCCTGACAGGGTGAGAGATACGCAGTATTTT. The J gene is TRBJ2-3, the V gene TRBV7-2; 7 bases are shared with TRBD1. Unmatched junction bases numbered 7, after V lost 5 bases and J lost 5 bases. The CDR3 length is 14 residues. Looked up from germline, CDR1 is SGHTA and CDR2 is FQGNSA.

This clonotype occurred a few times. The CDR3 coding sequence is TGTGCCAGCAGTTACGTAGGGGAAGATACGCAGTATTTT. Amino acid sequence: CASSYVGEDTQYF. The V call is TRBV6-6, the J call TRBJ2-3; a possible D gene is TRBD1 (5 bases). CDR3 length: 13 amino acids. Trimming pared 2 bases from V and 5 bases from J, leaving 8 bases between. CDR1 MNHNY and CDR2 SVGAGI come from the germline V gene (reference sequence).

The V and J genes are TRBV20-1 and TRBJ1-4, with TRBD1 matching 7 bases. CDR3 length: 15 amino acids. Germline CDR1 is DFQATT and CDR2 is SNEGSKA (reference sequence). V shed 4 bases and J 3 bases; nucleotides not matched to a gene: 8. The CDR3 here is CSAKGQVWANEKLFF. The CDR3, as DNA: TGCAGTGCTAAAGGACAGGTCTGGGCTAATGAAAAACTGTTTTTT.

This clonotype was counted ten times or more. V and J are TRBV27 and TRBJ2-7, with no clear D. The CDR3 sequence is 15 residues long. Germline lookup yields CDR1 MNHEY and CDR2 SMNVEV (reference sequence). V lost 5 bases to trimming and J lost 4 bases, with 18 bases between them. CDR3 DNA: TGTGCCAGCAGTCGGACGGGCGGACCTGGGTACGAGCAGTACTTC. It is translated as CASSRTGGPGYEQYF.

This clonotype has more than one count but fewer than ten. The chain recombines TRBV10-1 with TRBJ2-3, with TRBD1 matching over 10 bases. The CDR3 runs 13 residues. V was pared by 8 bases and J by 4 bases, with 3 bases of the junction left unmatched. Germline-derived CDR1 and CDR2 are WNHNN and SYGVQD (reference sequence). The CDR3 region has the DNA TGCGCCAGCGGGACAGGGGTAGCAGATACGCAGTATTTT. Translation gives CASGTGVADTQYF.

Only a few counts were recorded for this clonotype. This sequence joins TRBV11-2 and TRBJ2-6; 10 bases agree with TRBD1. Germline CDR1 reads SGHAT; CDR2 reads FQNNGV. Trimming removed 2 bases from V and 0 bases from J; junction bases left unmatched: 10. The CDR3 is 20 amino acids. Written as DNA, the CDR3 is TGTGCCAGCAGCTTATTATGGGGGACAGGGGCCGCCTCTGGGGCCAACGTCCTGACTTTC. Amino acids: CASSLLWGTGAASGANVLTF.

This clonotype was seen only a few times. The chain recombines TRBV5-1 with TRBJ2-3; tentative D call: TRBD2 (5 bases). Per germline, CDR1 SGHRS and CDR2 YFSETQ. The V end was cut by 4 bases, the J end by 6 bases, with 9 bases between. The CDR3 loop spans 12 amino acids. CDR3 sequence reads: CASSAEDDTQYF. The CDR3 DNA reads TGCGCCAGCAGCGCGGAGGATGATACGCAGTATTTT.

This clonotype was seen repeatedly, ten times or more. This chain uses TRBV7-9 with TRBJ2-3; 12 bases fit TRBD2. The CDR3 covers 14 residues. The trim removed 6 bases at V and 4 bases at J, leaving 2 bases unmatched. Per germline, CDR1 SEHNR and CDR2 FQNEAQ (reference sequence). CDR3 DNA: TGTGCCAGCAGTCTAGCGGGAGGGGCAGATACGCAGTATTTT. It yields the protein CASSLAGGADTQYF.

This clonotype was counted between two and nine times. The rearrangement links TRBV20-1 to TRBJ2-1; D unclear. Germline V gene lookup returns CDR1 DFQATT and CDR2 SNEGSKA (reference sequence). CDR3 length: 13 amino acids. CDR3: CRYSRTRPDEQFF. The CDR3 DNA reads TGCAGATATTCCCGGACCAGGCCCGATGAGCAGTTCTTC.

This clonotype was found a few times. The V gene is TRBV4-1, the J gene TRBJ2-1; TRBD1 matches 8 bases. Germline V gene lookup returns CDR1 MGHRA and CDR2 YSYEKL. The CDR3 sequence is 15 residues long. Trimming at V came to 8 bases and at J to 0 bases, leaving 6 bases not matched to a gene. The CDR3 coding sequence is TGCGCCAGCGGATGGACAGGGAGCTCCTACAATGAGCAGTTCTTC. Translated, it gives CASGWTGSSYNEQFF.

This clonotype appeared a few times. The V call is TRBV12-3 or TRBV12-4, the J call TRBJ2-6; 9 bases agree with TRBD1. There are 17 residues in the CDR3. V shed 5 bases, J shed 4 bases, and the junction held 9 bases outside the gene matches. The CDR3 DNA reads as TGTGCCAGCAGTCACGGACAGGGGATGGGAGGGGCCAACGTCCTGACTTTC. This sequence encodes CASSHGQGMGGANVLTF.

This clonotype appeared a few times. The chain links TRBV6-1 to TRBJ1-3; D remains ambiguous. Germline V gene lookup returns CDR1 MNHNS and CDR2 SASEGT. This CDR3 is built from 16 residues. Trimming removed 7 bases from V and 2 bases from J, with 18 bases in between. The CDR3 coding sequence is TGTGCCAGCAAGACCGATGCATGGAGTACTGGAAACACCATATATTTT. It encodes CASKTDAWSTGNTIYF.

This clonotype was seen ten or more times. The chain has TRBV2 and TRBJ2-3; D is undetermined. The V gene's germline CDR1 is SNHLY and CDR2 FYNNEI. Trimming took 4 bases from V and 4 from J, leaving 6 bases between them. CDR3 length: 12 residues. In DNA form, the CDR3 reads TGTGCCAGCAGTGGTGGGCCAGATACGCAGTATTTT. Its protein product is CASSGGPDTQYF.

This clonotype was recorded a few times. This rearrangement joins TRBV4-2 to TRBJ2-3, with TRBD2 matching over 11 bases. The CDR3 contains 17 residues. Losses at the gene ends were 0 bases for V and 5 bases for J; bases not matched to a gene: 7. Germline lookup yields CDR1 LGHNA and CDR2 YNFKEQ. The DNA of the CDR3 is TGTGCCAGCAGCCAAGATACTAGCGGGAGTTTCGGAGATACGCAGTATTTT. This sequence encodes CASSQDTSGSFGDTQYF.

This sequence joins TRBV29-1 and TRBJ1-2, with D possibly being TRBD1 (5 bases). This CDR3 spans 11 amino acids. V lost 6 bases and J lost 8, with 13 bases in between. In germline, CDR1 is SQVTM, CDR2 ANQGSEA. CDR3: CSVAREEGYTF. In nucleotides, the CDR3 is TGCAGCGTCGCCAGGGAAGAGGGCTACACCTTC.

The CDR3 DNA reads TGTGCCTCCAGACGGATCTCTGGGGGAAACACCATATATTTT. Its protein product is CASRRISGGNTIYF. The V and J genes are TRBV30 and TRBJ1-3, with no clear D. The germline V gene has CDR1 GTSNPN and CDR2 SVGIG (reference sequence). The V end was cut by 7 bases, the J end by 4 bases, with 17 bases between. The CDR3 is made up of 14 amino acids. The full variable domain, rest sourced from reference TRBV30 and TRBJ1-3, is SQTIHQWPATLVQPVGSPLSLECTVEGTSNPNLYWYRQAAGRGLQLLFYSVGIGQISSEVPQNLSASRPQDRQFILSSKKLLLSDSGFYLCASRRISGGNTIYFGEGSWLTVV.

There are a few counts of this clonotype. This sequence joins TRBV20-1 and TRBJ2-1; 7 bases are a match to TRBD2. The germline gives CDR1 DFQATT, CDR2 SNEGSKA (reference sequence). The junction had 1 base not matched to a gene; V was cut back by 0 bases and J by 8 bases. This CDR3 is built from 12 residues. CDR3 region: CSAREGGDEQFF. CDR3 sequence (DNA): TGCAGTGCTAGAGAGGGGGGGGATGAGCAGTTCTTC.

In its sample, this clonotype was seen many times. V and J are TRBV3-1 and TRBJ2-2; the match to TRBD1 covers 7 bases. CDR3 length: 16 amino acids. Per germline, CDR1 LGHDT and CDR2 YNNKEL (reference sequence). V was clipped by 2 bases and J by 6 bases; unmatched bases: 9. CDR3 nucleotide sequence: TGTGCCAGCAGCCAAAAAACAGGGGACGGTGCCGGGGAGCTGTTTTTT. It translates to CASSQKTGDGAGELFF.

This clonotype occurred many times. V and J are TRBV5-5 and TRBJ2-7; 8 nucleotides line up with TRBD1. Germline CDR1 is SGHKS and CDR2 is YYEKEE (reference sequence). The CDR3 covers 14 residues. The V and J ends lost 4 bases and 0 bases, in that order; junction bases with no gene match: 3. The CDR3 region has the DNA TGTGCCAGCAGCCAAACAGGGGGCTCCTACGAGCAGTACTTC. It encodes CASSQTGGSYEQYF.

This clonotype was seen more than once but under ten times. This chain joins TRBV4-2 and TRBJ2-3, with TRBD2 matching 10 bases. Germline V lookup: CDR1 LGHNA, CDR2 YNFKEQ. Unmatched junction bases numbered 5, after V lost 6 bases and J lost 2 bases. The CDR3 loop spans 15 amino acids. The CDR3 region is CASRLSGGNTDTQYF. The CDR3 nucleotides are TGTGCCAGCAGACTTAGCGGGGGGAACACAGATACGCAGTATTTT.

This sequence joins TRBV15 and TRBJ2-7; 7 bases are a match to TRBD2. The CDR3 contains 14 residues. Germline V gives CDR1 LNHNV, CDR2 YYDKDF (reference sequence). With 1 base clipped from V and 2 bases from J, the junction kept 2 bases outside the gene matches. Written as DNA, the CDR3 is TGTGCCACCAGCAGAGCGAGCGGGGCCTACGAGCAGTACTTC. Translating it yields CATSRASGAYEQYF.

A few counts support this clonotype. The V gene is TRBV20-1, the J gene TRBJ2-5; 14 positions agree with TRBD2. Trimming cost V 0 bases and J 6 bases; bases outside gene matches: 3. CDR1 DFQATT and CDR2 SNEGSKA come from the germline V gene (reference sequence). The CDR3 loop spans 15 amino acids. The CDR3 loop is CSAREGLAGVQTQYF. Here the CDR3 DNA reads TGCAGTGCTAGAGAGGGACTAGCGGGAGTACAGACCCAGTACTTC.

The chain couples TRBV7-9 to TRBJ2-5; 9 bases align to TRBD2. Germline CDR1 is SEHNR and CDR2 is FQNEAQ (reference sequence). The CDR3 is made up of 16 amino acids. V was clipped by 5 bases and J by 2 bases; unmatched bases: 9. The CDR3 DNA follows: TGTGCCAGCAGCCCGACGGGACTAGCATCACAAGAGACCCAGTACTTC. It translates to CASSPTGLASQETQYF.

The sample holds a few counts of this clonotype. The chain has TRBV4-1 and TRBJ2-2; 15 bases are shared with TRBD2. Germline-derived CDR1 and CDR2 are MGHRA and YSYEKL. J lost 5 bases, V lost 2 bases, and 12 bases had no gene match. This CDR3 comprises 20 residues. The CDR3 here is CASSQPTGLAGGRLTGELFF. The CDR3, as DNA: TGCGCCAGCAGCCAACCAACGGGACTAGCGGGAGGAAGGTTGACCGGGGAGCTGTTTTTT.

This clonotype was counted at least ten times. This rearrangement joins TRBV7-2 to TRBJ2-2, with a tentative D call TRBD1 (5 bases). Germline V lookup: CDR1 SGHTA, CDR2 FQGNSA. The CDR3 has 15 amino acids. The V end was cut by 8 bases, the J end by 3 bases, with 16 bases between. The CDR3 loop reads CASLRGAAYTGELFF. The CDR3, as DNA: TGTGCCAGCTTAAGGGGTGCCGCGTACACCGGGGAGCTGTTTTTT.

The V call is TRBV7-2, the J call TRBJ2-1; TRBD2 might be the D (5 bases). The germline V gene has CDR1 SGHTA and CDR2 FQGNSA. V lost 7 bases and J 6 bases, leaving 19 bases between the germline ends. The CDR3 has 15 amino acids. DNA of the CDR3: TGTGCCAGCACCCCCCGGGGAACCACGTCCAATGAGCAGTTCTTC. It codes for CASTPRGTTSNEQFF.

There are a few counts of this clonotype. The CDR3 DNA sequence: TGTGCCAGCAGCAAGGGACCGGGAAACACTGAAGCTTTCTTT. Amino acid sequence: CASSKGPGNTEAFF. V usage is TRBV11-3 and J usage is TRBJ1-1, with D perhaps matching TRBD1 (5 bases). The germline V gene encodes CDR1 SGHNT and CDR2 YENEEA. CDR3 length: 14 amino acids. V was shortened by 5 bases and J by 2 bases, with 12 bases between the two germline ends. The full variable domain, completed using reference TRBV11-3 and TRBJ1-1, is EAGVVQSPRYKIIEKKQPVAFWCNPISGHNTLYWYLQNLGQGPELLIRYENEEAVDDSQLPKDRFSAERLKGVDSTLKIQPAELGDSAVYLCASSKGPGNTEAFFGQGTRLTVV.

The rearrangement links TRBV5-1 to TRBJ1-5; 7 positions match TRBD1. Germline CDR1 and CDR2: SGHRS and YFSETQ. This CDR3 has 14 residues. Trimming cost V 2 bases and J 6 bases; bases outside gene matches: 5. CDR3: CASSLAQGTQPQHF. The CDR3 DNA is TGCGCCAGCAGCTTAGCACAGGGGACTCAGCCCCAGCATTTT.